This TCR beta chain was recovered during a study of post-analysis software for immune sequencing data. Study details: Disease courses included relapsing-remitting, secondary progressive and progressive-relapsing multiple sclerosis.

Overall study results and limits: F measure clustering grouped samples strongly by preparation batch. Four to six TRBV segments were more frequent in patients than controls; TRBV5-6, TRBV5-1 and TRBV20-1 belonged to this group.

Tagging with unique molecular identifiers was a feature of the TCR beta cDNA libraries. TCRdb recomputed calls from the PCR reads with MiXCR, one row per CDR3 protein. The sample shows 750,000 to 950,000 distinct CDR3 sequences, approximately 50% of them seen only once. About this clonotype itself: The antigen is not known.

The V gene's germline CDR1 is SQVTM and CDR2 ANQGSEA. CDR3 length: 13 residues. V was clipped by 5 bases and J by 5 bases, with 15 bases between them. The chain joins TRBV29-1 to TRBJ2-5; D is tentatively TRBD1 or TRBD2 (5 bases each). This sequence was found in a girl aged 10 to 17 with multiple sclerosis. Source material: blood. CDR3 region: CSVCEGTTETQYF. The DNA of the CDR3 is TGCAGCGTTTGCGAAGGGACCACGGAGACCCAGTACTTC.